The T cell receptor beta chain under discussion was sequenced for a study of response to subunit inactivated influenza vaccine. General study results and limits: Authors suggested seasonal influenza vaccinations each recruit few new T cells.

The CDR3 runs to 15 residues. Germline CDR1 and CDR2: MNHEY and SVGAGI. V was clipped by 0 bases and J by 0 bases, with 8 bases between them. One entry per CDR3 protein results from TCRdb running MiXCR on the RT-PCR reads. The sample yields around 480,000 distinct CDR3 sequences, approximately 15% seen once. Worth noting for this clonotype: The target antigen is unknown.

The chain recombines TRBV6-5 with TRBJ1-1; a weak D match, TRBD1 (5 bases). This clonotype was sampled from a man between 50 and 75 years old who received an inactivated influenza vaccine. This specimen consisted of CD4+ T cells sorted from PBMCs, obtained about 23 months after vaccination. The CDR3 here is CASSYSGQMNTEAFF. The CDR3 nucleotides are TGTGCCAGCAGTTACTCGGGGCAGATGAACACTGAAGCTTTCTTT.